This passage covers 12 T cell receptor beta chains from one sample sequenced in a study of control samples from healthy donors and cancer patients. TCRdb's table, derived via immunoSEQ multiplex PCR, lists solely in-frame clones and lacks some. The table includes 250,000 to 300,000 clones, over 75% detected once. The source material was PBMCs. The source is a woman aged 55-69 years with lung cancer.

This clone was counted a few times. A read error may produce the germline difference seen at one junction end. The V gene is TRBV7-7, the J gene TRBJ2-5; 7 positions agree with TRBD1. The germline V gene encodes CDR1 SSHAT and CDR2 FNYEAQ (reference sequence). The CDR3 consists of 13 residues. The CDR3 DNA reads as TGTGCTAGCAGCCCTGACAGGGCTGGGACCCAGTACTTC. It translates to CASSPDRAGTQYF.

The chain is built from TRBV5-6 and TRBJ1-1; D possibly corresponds to TRBD1 (5 bases). V dropped 0 bases and J dropped 4 bases, with 13 bases sitting between them. The CDR3 extends over 15 amino acids. Germline CDR1 is SGHDT and CDR2 is YYEEEE. The CDR3 sequence is CASSLDARAGTEAFF. In nucleotides, the CDR3 is TGTGCCAGCAGCTTGGATGCCAGGGCGGGCACTGAAGCTTTCTTT.

The genes are TRBV18 and TRBJ1-6; unclear D gene. The CDR3 is made up of 14 amino acids. V lost 2 bases and J lost 5, with 7 bases in between. CDR1 and CDR2 (germline): KGHSH, LQKENI. The CDR3 is CASSPSRDNSPLHF. In nucleotides, the CDR3 is TGTGCCAGCTCACCATCAAGGGATAATTCACCCCTCCACTTT.

The V and J genes are TRBV11-3 and TRBJ2-7; 12 nucleotides match TRBD1. CDR3 length: 15 amino acids. In germline, CDR1 is SGHNT, CDR2 YENEEA. J gave up 7 bases and V 0 bases, and 4 bases lay outside the gene matches. CDR3 sequence reads: CASSLDGTGGREQYF. CDR3 DNA sequence: TGTGCCAGCAGCTTAGATGGGACAGGGGGCAGAGAGCAGTACTTC.

The gene calls are TRBV5-5 and TRBJ2-2, with D possibly TRBD2 on 6 matching bases. Germline loops: CDR1 SGHKS, CDR2 YYEKEE (reference sequence). This CDR3 comprises 14 residues. V was shortened by 0 bases and J by 9 bases, with 12 bases between the two germline ends. This CDR3 is CASSLEGGAWELFF. The DNA for the CDR3 is TGTGCCAGCAGCTTGGAGGGCGGGGCTTGGGAGCTGTTTTTT.

The count of this clone is one. This chain connects TRBV7-8 to TRBJ2-4; tentative D call: TRBD1 (6 bases). The CDR3 loop spans 15 amino acids. The germline gives CDR1 SGHVS, CDR2 FQNEAQ. Trimming stripped 4 bases from V and 7 bases from J, with 17 bases between. Here the CDR3 DNA reads TGTGCCAGCAGCTGGTCTCAGGGGTCGGAGAACATTCAGTACTTC. Translation: CASSWSQGSENIQYF.

The chain carries TRBV9 and TRBJ2-1; perhaps TRBD2 as D (6 bases). This CDR3 spans 16 amino acids. The germline gives CDR1 SGDLS, CDR2 YYNGEE. Trimming took 0 bases from V and 0 from J, leaving 10 bases between them. The chain's CDR3 is CASSVGLASSYNEQFF. In DNA, the CDR3 is TGTGCCAGCAGCGTAGGTCTAGCGAGCTCCTACAATGAGCAGTTCTTC.

The CDR3 nucleotides are TGTGCCAGCAGTGAGGAGCGGAGCACAGATACGCAGTATTTT. Amino acid sequence: CASSEERSTDTQYF. The J gene is TRBJ2-3, the V gene TRBV2, with a possible D match to TRBD2 (5 bases). Per the germline V gene, CDR1 is SNHLY and CDR2 is FYNNEI. The V end was cut by 3 bases, the J end by 0 bases, with 7 bases between. This CDR3 is 14 amino acids long.

As for this clone: The junction shows a germline mismatch at one end, possibly a read error. The chain links TRBV4-1 to TRBJ2-7, with a tentative D call TRBD1 (6 bases). Germline V gives CDR1 MGHRA, CDR2 YSYEKL. CDR3 length equals 15 residues. CDR3 sequence (DNA): TGCGCCAGCAGCCAAGCGGGGACAAACTCCTACGACCAGTACTTC. Protein: CASSQAGTNSYDQYF.

The CDR3 nucleotides are TGCGCCAGCAGCTTGAGGTCCCTGGCGGGGGTTGACAATGAGCAGTTCTTC. Translated, it gives CASSLRSLAGVDNEQFF. The chain has TRBV5-1 and TRBJ2-1, with TRBD2 identical over 7 bases. The CDR3 sequence is 17 residues long. With V trimmed by 1 base and J by 5 bases, 12 bases remained unmatched. Per germline, CDR1 SGHRS and CDR2 YFSETQ.

The gene calls are TRBV4-1 and TRBJ2-7; D remains ambiguous. The CDR3 is 11 amino acids. Trimming cost V 2 bases and J 1 base, with 0 bases left between them. The V gene's germline CDR1 is MGHRA and CDR2 YSYEKL. The CDR3 DNA reads as TGCGCCAGCAGCCAATCCTACGAGCAGTACTTC. Its translation is CASSQSYEQYF.

V and J are TRBV7-2 and TRBJ1-5; D gene ambiguous. The CDR3 is made up of 13 amino acids. Germline CDR1 is SGHTA and CDR2 is FQGNSA. V was trimmed by 1 base and J by 5 bases, leaving 6 bases between them. The CDR3 nucleotides read TGTGCCAGCAGCTTAGTTGGGGATCAGCCCCAGCATTTT. Its protein product is CASSLVGDQPQHF.